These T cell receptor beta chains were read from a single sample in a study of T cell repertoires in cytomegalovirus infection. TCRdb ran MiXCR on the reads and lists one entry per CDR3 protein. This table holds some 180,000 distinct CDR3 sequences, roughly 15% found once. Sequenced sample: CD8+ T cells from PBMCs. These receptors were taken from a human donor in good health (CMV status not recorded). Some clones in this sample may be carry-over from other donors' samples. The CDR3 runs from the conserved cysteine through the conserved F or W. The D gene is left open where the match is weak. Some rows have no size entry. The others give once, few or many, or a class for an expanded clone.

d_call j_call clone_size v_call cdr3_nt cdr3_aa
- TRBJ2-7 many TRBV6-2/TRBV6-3 TGTGCCAGCAGTCGCGACTACGAGCAGTACTTC CASSRDYEQYF
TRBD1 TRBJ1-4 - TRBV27 TGTGCCAGCAGCCTGACAGGGGATGGAAGAAAACTGTTTTTT CASSLTGDGRKLFF
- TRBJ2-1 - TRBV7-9 TGTGCCAGCAGCGTCCTCCAGAGGGCCTACAATGAGCAGTTCTTC CASSVLQRAYNEQFF
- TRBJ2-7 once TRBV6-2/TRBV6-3 TGTGCCAGCAGTTTCGACAGAACCTACGAGCAGTACTTC CASSFDRTYEQYF
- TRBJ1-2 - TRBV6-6 TGTGCCAGCAGTTTGGCCGGGGCAGGGGTGAACTATGGCTACACCTTC CASSLAGAGVNYGYTF
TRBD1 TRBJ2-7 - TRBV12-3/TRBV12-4 TGTGCCAGCGGGGACAGTTTTGACGAGCAGTACTTC CASGDSFDEQYF
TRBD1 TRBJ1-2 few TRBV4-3 TGCGCCAGCAGCCTCCGGGACAGCCGTTTTATAAACGATGGCTACACCTTC CASSLRDSRFINDGYTF
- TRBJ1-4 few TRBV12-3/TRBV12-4 TGTGCCAGCAGTTGGGTAGGGGTGGGATTCAAGACTAATGAAAAACTGTTTTTT CASSWVGVGFKTNEKLFF
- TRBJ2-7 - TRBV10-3 TGTGCCATCAGTGAGTCGATTCGGAACAGGAGCTCCTACGAGCAGTACTTC CAISESIRNRSSYEQYF
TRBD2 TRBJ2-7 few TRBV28 TGTGCCAGCAGTTTAGAGCCGGGACTAGCGGGGTCCTACGAGCAGTACTTC CASSLEPGLAGSYEQYF
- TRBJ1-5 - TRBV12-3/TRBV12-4 TGTGCCAGCAGCCCCGCTGGCATGCAGCCCCAGCATTTT CASSPAGMQPQHF